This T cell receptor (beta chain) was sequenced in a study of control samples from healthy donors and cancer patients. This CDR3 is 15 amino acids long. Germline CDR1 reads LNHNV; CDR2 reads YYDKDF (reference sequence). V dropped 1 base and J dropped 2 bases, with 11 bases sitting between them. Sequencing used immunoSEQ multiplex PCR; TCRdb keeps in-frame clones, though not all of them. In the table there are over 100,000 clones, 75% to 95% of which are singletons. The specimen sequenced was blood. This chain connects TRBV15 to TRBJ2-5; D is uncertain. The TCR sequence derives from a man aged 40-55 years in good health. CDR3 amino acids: CATSRGGGSQETQYF. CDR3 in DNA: TGTGCCACCAGCAGAGGGGGTGGGTCACAAGAGACCCAGTACTTC.